The entry that follows covers one T cell receptor (beta chain) sequence. Its antigen specificity is not known. No base qualities exist here, and no much larger clone lies one base off it. The CDR3 goes from the cysteine to the phenylalanine over 17 residues. Only the CDR3 region is kept as DNA, spanning 51 bases read in frame from base 1. Taken from the germline V gene (reference sequence), the CDR1 and CDR2 loops are MNHEY and SMNVEV. Deletion took 3 bases off V and 2 bases off J, with a span of 20 bases between the germline ends. The same DNA, extracted from blood mononuclear cells, served for both the TCR sequencing and the STAT3 sequencing. The source of the sample is a study of STAT3 mutations in large granular lymphocyte leukemia (dated by TCRdb to the late 2010s). A note on the overall study: Roughly half of the T-LGLL patients who were sequenced longitudinally carried canonical activating STAT3 mutations. From an initial cohort of hundreds of LGL patients, some 17 representative T-LGLL cases were chosen for longitudinal sequencing of TCRbeta and STAT3. As controls within the study, a couple of patients with natural killer LGL leukemia were also sequenced longitudinally. Patients were sequenced at approximately 3.7 time points on average, with the number of samplings per patient ranging from 2 to 8. One or more immunosuppressive therapy regimens were given to more than half of T-LGLL patients, and hematologic response was seen in 40% to 50% of the treated patients. To reconstruct clonal hierarchy and dynamics, serial deep sequencing of TCRbeta CDR3 and STAT3 was performed in patients with T-cell large granular lymphocyte leukemia. General conclusions and limits of the study: At least one immunodominant TCRbeta clonotype was identified in every T-LGLL patient, and multiple immunodominant subclonotypes were identified in about half of the T-LGLL patients. Because no samples were available when a clone first appeared, clonal expansion had to be inferred from samplings taken at other points. Variable intervals between samplings and differing treatment regimens complicated linking therapy response to changes in TCR clonal burden. TCR clonotype switching after therapy was observed in 6 of 18 patients, and all newly emerging clones were found to be STAT3 wild type. Since codominant clonotypes persisted in some patients, a small but highly pathogenic clone may have gone undetected. In several patients, dominant TCR clone burden exceeded STAT3 mutant burden, suggesting STAT3 mutation arose secondarily within a pre-expanded clone.

TCRbeta libraries were sequenced on an Illumina MiSeq, averaging about 41,000 productive templates per sample. The immunoSEQ assay, which uses multiplex PCR amplification, was used to generate TCRbeta CDR3 libraries. As for how the authors treated the data: Repertoire diversity was calculated as previously defined, and values close to 0 indicated extremely monoclonal samples. Imported from immuneACCESS, the table was reduced by TCRdb to in-frame sequences with V and J called. These copies leave out some clones; in studies compared against another copy, an unresolved V gene accounts for under half, and the cause of the remainder is not known. The V and J calls and clone size are taken from that table; D and trimming were inferred from the DNA. The sample table contains under 20,000 clones; only one count was recorded for over 90% of them. The ten most abundant clones make up approximately 10% of the sample.

The TCR comes from a woman aged 45 to 65 with T-cell large granular lymphocyte leukemia. Some clones in this sample may be carry-over from other donors' samples. The age is the age at diagnosis. Sequences were obtained from peripheral blood mononuclear cells. The sequence is built from TRBV27 and TRBJ2-7, with the D assignment possibly TRBD1 or TRBD2, given 5 matching bases for each. Here is the DNA: TGTGCCAGCAGTTTCTCCCGTCCCACTAGGGGCACCTACGAGCAGTACTTC. This translates into CASSFSRPTRGTYEQYF.